This T cell receptor beta chain was identified in a study of control samples from healthy donors and cancer patients. The repertoire was sequenced with immunoSEQ multiplex PCR; TCRdb's copy has only in-frame clones and lacks some. In the table there are 170,000 or so clones, 90% to 95% of which are singletons. Trimming stripped 1 base from V and 2 bases from J, with 12 bases between. Looked up from germline, CDR1 is MNHNS and CDR2 is SASEGT. There are 15 residues in the CDR3. This clone was counted between two and nine times. The sequence came from a man aged 18 to 30 in good health. The chain couples TRBV6-1 to TRBJ2-7, with D possibly being TRBD1 (6 bases). Sequencing used blood. The CDR3 sequence is CASSEGVGQTYEQYF. CDR3 bases: TGTGCCAGCAGTGAAGGGGTGGGACAAACCTACGAGCAGTACTTC.